The clone carrying this T cell receptor beta chain has a handful of counts. The data originate from a study of CD4+ T cells in melanoma. Germline V gene sequence: CDR1 SGHNT, CDR2 YYREEE (reference sequence). V lost 4 bases and J 5 bases, leaving 15 bases between the germline ends. The CDR3 contains 15 residues. Data came from immunoSEQ multiplex PCR; TCRdb stores just in-frame clones and leaves some out. The sample contains about 7,100 clones, 52% of which appear only once. The clonotype was recovered from a human donor with melanoma. The sequencing input was cells from a culture (not recorded whether cultured in vitro). The V call is TRBV5-4, the J call TRBJ1-4; D not resolved. CDR3 coding DNA: TGTGCCAGCAGCCGATCGGAGGCCATAAATGAAAAACTGTTTTTT. Translated, it gives CASSRSEAINEKLFF.